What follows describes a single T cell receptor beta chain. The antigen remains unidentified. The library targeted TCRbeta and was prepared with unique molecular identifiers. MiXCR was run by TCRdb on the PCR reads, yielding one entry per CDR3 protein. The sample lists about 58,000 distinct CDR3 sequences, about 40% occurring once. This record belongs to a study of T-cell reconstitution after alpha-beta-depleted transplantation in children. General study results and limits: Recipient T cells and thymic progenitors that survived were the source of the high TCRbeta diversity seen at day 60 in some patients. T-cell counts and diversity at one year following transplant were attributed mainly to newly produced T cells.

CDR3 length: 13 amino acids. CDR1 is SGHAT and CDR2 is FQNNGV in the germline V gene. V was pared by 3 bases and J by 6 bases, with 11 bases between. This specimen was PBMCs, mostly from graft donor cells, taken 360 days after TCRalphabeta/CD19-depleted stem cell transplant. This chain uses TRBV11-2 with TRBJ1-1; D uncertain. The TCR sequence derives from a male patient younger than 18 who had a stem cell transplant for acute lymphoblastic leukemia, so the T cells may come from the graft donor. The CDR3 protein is CASSFAPGAEAFF. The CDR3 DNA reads TGTGCCAGCAGCTTTGCCCCGGGCGCTGAAGCTTTCTTT.